This TCR beta chain was profiled in a study of blood T cell repertoires in COVID-19. Study details: COVID-19 samples, acute and convalescent, were from the United States, Italy and Spain.

TCRdb keeps only in-frame clones here, not all; method: immunoSEQ multiplex PCR. This sample carries 150,000 to 200,000 clones, around four fifths of them seen once, and the ten largest clones take over 5%. Participant age was roughly 18 to 95 years, and participants resided in approximately 24 US areas. Cohort assignment relied on participant-reported clinical history. The germline V gene encodes CDR1 LGHNA and CDR2 YSLEER. V gave up 0 bases and J gave up 1 base, with 6 bases separating them. The CDR3 is 14 amino acids. This receptor was obtained from a man between 65 and 79 years old who had been exposed to COVID-19. The chain combines TRBV4-3 with TRBJ1-2; no firm D call. The source material was PBMCs or T cells enriched from blood (not recorded which). CDR3: CASSQDSLNYGYTF. The CDR3 DNA is TGCGCCAGCAGCCAAGATTCCCTTAACTATGGCTACACCTTC.